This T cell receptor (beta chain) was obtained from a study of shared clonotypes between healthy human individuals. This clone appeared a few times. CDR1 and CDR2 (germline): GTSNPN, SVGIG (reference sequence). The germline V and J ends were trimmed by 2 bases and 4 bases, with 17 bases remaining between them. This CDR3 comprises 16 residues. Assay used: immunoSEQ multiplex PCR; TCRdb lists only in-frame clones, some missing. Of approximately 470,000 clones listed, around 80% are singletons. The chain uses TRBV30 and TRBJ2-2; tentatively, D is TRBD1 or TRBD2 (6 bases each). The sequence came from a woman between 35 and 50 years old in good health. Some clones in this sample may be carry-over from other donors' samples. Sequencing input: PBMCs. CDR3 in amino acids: CAWSKGGGGLTGELFF. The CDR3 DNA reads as TGTGCCTGGAGTAAGGGGGGAGGCGGGCTCACCGGGGAGCTGTTTTTT.